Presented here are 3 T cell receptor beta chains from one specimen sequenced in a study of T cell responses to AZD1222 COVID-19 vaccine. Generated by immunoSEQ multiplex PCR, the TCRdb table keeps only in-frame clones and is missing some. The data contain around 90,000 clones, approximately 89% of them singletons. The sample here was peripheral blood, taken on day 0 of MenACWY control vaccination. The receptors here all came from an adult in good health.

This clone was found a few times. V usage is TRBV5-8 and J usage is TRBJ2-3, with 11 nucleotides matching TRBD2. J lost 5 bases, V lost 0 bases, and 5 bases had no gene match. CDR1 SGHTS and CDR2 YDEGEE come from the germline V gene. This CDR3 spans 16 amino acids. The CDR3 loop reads CASSLGLAGSRDTQYF. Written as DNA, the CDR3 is TGTGCCAGCAGCTTGGGACTAGCGGGATCTAGAGATACGCAGTATTTT.

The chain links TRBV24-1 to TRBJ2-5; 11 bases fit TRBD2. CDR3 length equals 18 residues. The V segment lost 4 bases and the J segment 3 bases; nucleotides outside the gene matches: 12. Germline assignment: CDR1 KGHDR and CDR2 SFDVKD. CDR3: CATSDPGGTSGGKETQYF. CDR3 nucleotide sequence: TGTGCCACCAGTGACCCAGGAGGGACTAGCGGAGGAAAAGAGACCCAGTACTTC.

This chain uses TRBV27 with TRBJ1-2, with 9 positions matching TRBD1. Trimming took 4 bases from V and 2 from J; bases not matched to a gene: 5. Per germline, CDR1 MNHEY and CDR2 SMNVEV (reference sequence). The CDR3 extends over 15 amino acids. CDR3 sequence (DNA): TGTGCCAGCAGTTCACCCGGACAGGGGAACTATGGCTACACCTTC. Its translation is CASSSPGQGNYGYTF.